This passage covers 15 T cell receptor beta chains from one sample sequenced in a study of regulatory T cells in long-lasting Graves disease. Noted time point: persistent/refractory GD, antithyroid drugs over 5 years with positive TRAb. Extracted PBMC RNA gave rise to the TCR library. iRepertoire HTBI primers and Arm-PCR of CDR3 regions built TCR beta libraries. TCRdb recomputed calls from the multiplex PCR reads with MiXCR, one row per CDR3 protein. The table has 360,000 or so distinct CDR3 sequences, about 23% seen once. The sequenced sample was peripheral blood mononuclear cells (PBMCs), obtained when the disease was refractory, from a patient treated with antithyroid drugs. Every receptor here comes from a woman in her forties with Graves disease.

This clonotype came up a few times. The chain uses TRBV6-2 or TRBV6-3 and TRBJ2-3; tentatively, D is TRBD2 (5 bases). Trimming shortened V by 6 bases and J by 2 bases, and 18 bases separated the two germline ends. The CDR3 runs to 16 residues. Germline V CDR1 and CDR2: MNHEY, SVGEGT. In DNA form, the CDR3 reads TGTGCCAGCAGGTTCCGTCCAGCGGCGAACACAGATACGCAGTATTTT. Its translation: CASRFRPAANTDTQYF.

This clonotype was seen ten or more times. The genes are TRBV20-1 and TRBJ1-2; TRBD1 agrees at 9 bases. This CDR3 contains 14 residues. V dropped 6 bases and J dropped 5; count of bases not matched to a gene: 10. Germline loops: CDR1 DFQATT, CDR2 SNEGSKA (reference sequence). The CDR3 bases are TGCAGTGCCGTAGACAGGGGGATATTATATGGCTACACCTTC. Amino acids: CSAVDRGILYGYTF.

The rearrangement links TRBV7-9 to TRBJ1-6; D is unresolved. Germline CDR1 and CDR2: SEHNR and FQNEAQ (reference sequence). V dropped 1 base and J dropped 7 bases, with 8 bases sitting between them. This CDR3 has 14 amino acids. The CDR3 DNA follows: TGTGCCAGCAGCTTAGGGCGAGAAAATTCACCCCTCCACTTT. This encodes CASSLGRENSPLHF. Full variable domain (rest looked up from reference TRBV7-9 and TRBJ1-6): DTGVSQNPRHKITKRGQNVTFRCDPISEHNRLYWYRQTLGQGPEFLTYFQNEAQLEKSRLLSDRFSAERPKGSFSTLEIQRTEQGDSAMYLCASSLGRENSPLHFGNGTRLTVT.

This clonotype was seen many times. The chain joins TRBV2 to TRBJ2-5; TRBD2 matches 8 bases. The CDR3 runs 17 residues. The V segment lost 2 bases and the J segment 1 base; nucleotides outside the gene matches: 9. CDR1 is SNHLY and CDR2 is FYNNEI in the germline V gene. The CDR3 here is CASSEWVAGGFQETQYF. CDR3 coding DNA: TGTGCCAGCAGTGAATGGGTGGCGGGGGGTTTCCAAGAGACCCAGTACTTC.

CDR3 sequence reads: CSALRHEQYF. In DNA form, the CDR3 reads TGCAGTGCTCTCCGACACGAGCAGTACTTC. The rearrangement links TRBV20-1 to TRBJ2-7, with no clear D. Trimming shortened V by 5 bases and J by 5 bases, and 7 bases separated the two germline ends. This CDR3 is built from 10 residues. Germline values: CDR1 DFQATT, CDR2 SNEGSKA (reference sequence).

This clonotype was detected many times. The rearrangement links TRBV28 to TRBJ2-2; D possibly corresponds to TRBD1 (6 bases). V lost 2 bases and J lost 0, with 22 bases in between. The CDR3 loop spans 20 amino acids. The V gene's germline CDR1 is MDHEN and CDR2 SYDVKM. CDR3 region: CASSLPAGTYLFANTGELFF. In DNA, the CDR3 is TGTGCCAGCAGTTTACCCGCCGGGACATATTTGTTCGCGAACACCGGGGAGCTGTTTTTT.

This chain links TRBV19 with TRBJ2-2; D possibly corresponds to TRBD2 (5 bases). This CDR3 has 13 residues. V was clipped by 6 bases and J by 3 bases, with 8 bases between them. The V gene's germline CDR1 is LNHDA and CDR2 SQIVND (reference sequence). The CDR3 region is CASSGVDTGELFF. The CDR3 DNA sequence: TGTGCCAGTAGCGGGGTCGACACCGGGGAGCTGTTTTTT.

The CDR3 DNA reads as TGTGCCAGCACCCAGGGAGTCTACAATGAGCAGTTCTTC. This translates into CASTQGVYNEQFF. This chain connects TRBV12-3 or TRBV12-4 to TRBJ2-1; D could derive from TRBD1 or TRBD2 (5 bases each). The CDR3 length is 13 residues. Trimming removed 7 bases from V and 3 bases from J, with 10 bases in between.

This clonotype was seen at least ten times. The J gene is TRBJ2-4, the V gene TRBV28; TRBD1 agrees at 8 bases. The V gene's germline CDR1 is MDHEN and CDR2 SYDVKM. After removal of 6 bases from V and 9 bases from J, the junction contained 13 bases not matched to a gene. CDR3 length: 15 residues. CDR3 protein: CASSPGQEHVGIQYF. CDR3 coding DNA: TGTGCCAGCAGCCCGGGACAGGAACATGTAGGCATTCAGTACTTC.

V usage is TRBV19 and J usage is TRBJ2-5; D might be TRBD2 (6 bases). This CDR3 contains 14 residues. CDR1 and CDR2 (germline): LNHDA, SQIVND (reference sequence). Trimming removed 5 bases from V and 1 base from J, with 11 bases in between. The DNA of the CDR3 is TGTGCCAGTAGTGCTATTAGCGGCCAAGAGACCCAGTACTTC. Amino acids: CASSAISGQETQYF.

This clonotype was counted at least ten times. The chain carries TRBV12-3 or TRBV12-4 and TRBJ1-2; D remains unclear. The CDR3 loop spans 13 amino acids. V lost 2 bases and J 3 bases, leaving 7 bases between the germline ends. The CDR3 DNA follows: TGTGCCAGCAGTTTACTGGGCGACTATGGCTACACCTTC. It specifies CASSLLGDYGYTF.

In this sample, this clonotype turned up many times. The chain links TRBV2 to TRBJ1-1; TRBD1 might be the D (6 bases). CDR3 length equals 15 residues. CDR1 is SNHLY, CDR2 FYNNEI, per germline. Trimming removed 2 bases at V and 4 bases at J, with 14 bases between. The CDR3 reads CASSEYGTLSTEAFF. The CDR3 nucleotides are TGTGCCAGCAGTGAATATGGGACACTGAGCACTGAAGCTTTCTTT.

On this clonotype: Germline is not matched at one junction end, which may reflect a read error. The rearrangement links TRBV2 to TRBJ1-4; a possible D gene is TRBD1 (5 bases). Germline V lookup: CDR1 SNHLY, CDR2 FYNNEI. The CDR3 consists of 14 residues. In nucleotides, the CDR3 is TGTGCCAGCATGGGGCTCCGACCTAATGATAAACTGTTTTTT. Translating gives CASMGLRPNDKLFF.

This clonotype has at least ten counts. The CDR3 protein is CATSDGHSYEQYF. The CDR3 DNA sequence: TGTGCCACCAGTGACGGCCACTCCTACGAGCAGTACTTC. The genes are TRBV24-1 and TRBJ2-7; D is uncertain. The V gene lost 4 bases and the J gene lost 0 bases, with 6 bases spanning the gap. Per the germline V gene, CDR1 is KGHDR and CDR2 is SFDVKD. The CDR3 is 13 amino acids.

The chain has TRBV28 and TRBJ2-3, with 7 bases that match TRBD2. J was trimmed by 3 bases and V by 6 bases; bases with no gene match: 18. This CDR3 is 18 amino acids long. Germline-derived CDR1 and CDR2 are MDHEN and SYDVKM. The CDR3 spells CASRQTASGSRRTDTQYF. DNA of the CDR3: TGTGCCAGCAGACAAACCGCTAGCGGTAGCCGCCGGACAGATACGCAGTATTTT. Full variable domain (missing parts from reference TRBV28 and TRBJ2-3): DVKVTQSSRYLVKRTGEKVFLECVQDMDHENMFWYRQDPGLGLRLIYFSYDVKMKEKGDIPEGYSVSREKKERFSLILESASTNQTSMYLCASRQTASGSRRTDTQYFGPGTRLTVL.